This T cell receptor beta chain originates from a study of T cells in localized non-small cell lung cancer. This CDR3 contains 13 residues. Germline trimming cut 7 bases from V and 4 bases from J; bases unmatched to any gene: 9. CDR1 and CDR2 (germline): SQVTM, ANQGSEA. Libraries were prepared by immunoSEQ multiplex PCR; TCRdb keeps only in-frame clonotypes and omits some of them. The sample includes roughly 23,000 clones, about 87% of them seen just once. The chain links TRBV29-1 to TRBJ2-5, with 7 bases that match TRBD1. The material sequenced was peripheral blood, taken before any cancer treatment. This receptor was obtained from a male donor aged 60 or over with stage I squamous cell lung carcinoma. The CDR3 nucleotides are TGCAGCGCAGCCAGGGGGATACGAGAGACCCAGTACTTC. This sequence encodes CSAARGIRETQYF.